These 16 T cell receptor beta chains came from one sample sequenced in a study of shared clonotypes between healthy human individuals. Data came from immunoSEQ multiplex PCR; TCRdb stores just in-frame clones and leaves some out. The table has a few million clones, just over 90% seen once. The sequenced material came from naive CD4+ T cells sorted from blood. The subset was: CD45RA+ positively selected. The receptors here all came from a man younger than 35 in good health.

This clone has only a few counts. The chain recombines TRBV27 with TRBJ2-7; tentatively, D is TRBD2 (6 bases). There are 15 residues in the CDR3. With 6 bases removed from V and 7 bases from J, the gap between germline ends came to 22 bases. Germline CDR1 MNHEY, CDR2 SMNVEV (reference sequence). The CDR3 reads CASSPGLLGSYEQYF. CDR3 DNA: TGTGCCAGCAGCCCGGGACTCCTAGGATCATATGAGCAGTACTTC.

The genes are TRBV6-1 and TRBJ1-6; 9 positions match TRBD1. There are 15 residues in the CDR3. With V trimmed by 9 bases and J by 12 bases, 15 bases remained unmatched. Germline V lookup: CDR1 MNHNS, CDR2 SASEGT. The DNA for the CDR3 is TGTGCCAGTTATACAGGGGGCCTAGGAGATCAACCCCTCCACTTT. Its protein product is CASYTGGLGDQPLHF.

The J gene is TRBJ1-2, the V gene TRBV10-3; a possible D gene is TRBD1 (6 bases). This CDR3 region has 16 residues. V was trimmed by 11 bases and J by 5 bases, leaving 27 bases between them. Germline CDR1 is ENHRY and CDR2 is SYGVKD. The CDR3 loop is CASRETHTGSPYGYTF. The CDR3 coding sequence is TGTGCCTCCCGCGAGACACACACAGGGTCCCCGTATGGCTACACCTTC.

The chain recombines TRBV6-1 with TRBJ2-7, with TRBD1 identical over 10 bases. V was pared by 6 bases and J by 5 bases, with 7 bases of the junction left unmatched. Germline values: CDR1 MNHNS, CDR2 SASEGT. The CDR3 spans 14 residues. For the CDR3, the DNA is TGTGCCAGCAGGACGACAGGGGGCAAGGACGAGCAGTACTTC. Encoded protein: CASRTTGGKDEQYF.

The chain joins TRBV21-1 to TRBJ1-5; the D call of TRBD1 is as the table states it, not checked on the DNA. TRBV21-1 is classified as a pseudogene. This CDR3 spans 16 amino acids. In DNA, the CDR3 is TGTGCCACCCCGTGGTGGGGCTATAATAGCAATCAGCCCCAGCATTTT. Its translation: CATPWWGYNSNQPQHF.

The genes are TRBV23-1 and TRBJ1-5; D remains ambiguous. TRBV23-1 is sorted into the ORF group, with uncertain function. Trimming shortened V by 0 bases and J by 3 bases, and 18 bases separated the two germline ends. The CDR3 sequence is 18 residues long. CDR3 in DNA: TGCGCCAGCAGTCAATCGTGGAGGAGCCAGGTTGACAATCAGCCCCAGCATTTT. The encoded protein is CASSQSWRSQVDNQPQHF.

V and J are TRBV7-3 and TRBJ2-3; no definite D call. V was clipped by 2 bases and J by 0 bases, with 12 bases between them. This CDR3 comprises 16 residues. From germline, CDR1 is SGHTA and CDR2 FQGTGA. CDR3 in DNA: TGTGCCAGCAGCTTATCTACAGCCCGTAGCACAGATACGCAGTATTTT. Translated, it gives CASSLSTARSTDTQYF. Together with reference TRBV7-3 and TRBJ2-3, the CDR3 gives the full variable domain: GAGVSQTPSNKVTEKGKYVELRCDPISGHTALYWYRQSLGQGPEFLIYFQGTGAADDSGLPNDRFFAVRPEGSVSTLKIQRTERGDSAVYLCASSLSTARSTDTQYFGPGTRLTVL.

The chain uses TRBV7-2 and TRBJ2-7; 13 bases fit TRBD2. Germline lookup yields CDR1 SGHTA and CDR2 FQGNSA. There are 15 residues in the CDR3. After removal of 5 bases from V and 7 bases from J, the junction contained 8 bases not matched to a gene. The CDR3 reads CASSKPGLAGREQYF. The CDR3 bases are TGTGCCAGCAGCAAGCCGGGACTAGCGGGGAGGGAGCAGTACTTC. The full variable domain, its missing parts supplied by reference TRBV7-2 and TRBJ2-7, is GAGVSQSPSNKVTEKGKDVELRCDPISGHTALYWYRQSLGQGLEFLIYFQGNSAPDKSGLPSDRFSAERTGGSVSTLTIQRTQQEDSAVYLCASSKPGLAGREQYFGPGTRLTVT.

The rearrangement uses TRBV7-3 and TRBJ2-2; 7 bases line up with TRBD2. This CDR3 is built from 15 residues. V lost 3 bases to trimming and J lost 5 bases; unmatched junction nucleotides: 6. Germline CDR1 SGHTA, CDR2 FQGTGA. As DNA, the CDR3 is TGTGCCAGCAGCTTGGCAGGGAGGGGAACCGGGGAGCTGTTTTTT. This codes for CASSLAGRGTGELFF.

The V call is TRBV5-1, the J call TRBJ2-6; D remains ambiguous. Trimming took off 0 bases at V and 1 base at J, with 8 bases between the two ends. Germline V gene lookup returns CDR1 SGHRS and CDR2 YFSETQ. CDR3 length: 16 amino acids. CDR3 DNA sequence: TGCGCCAGCAGCTTGGATGAGGTATCTGGGGCCAACGTCCTGACTTTC. It specifies CASSLDEVSGANVLTF.

The rearrangement links TRBV29-1 to TRBJ2-5, with D unclear. Per germline, CDR1 SQVTM and CDR2 ANQGSEA. The V gene lost 6 bases and the J gene lost 5 bases, with 16 bases spanning the gap. The CDR3 is made up of 13 amino acids. The CDR3 DNA reads as TGCAGCGTCGCTGTGGGGATTAGTGAGACCCAGTACTTC. Its translation is CSVAVGISETQYF.

CDR3 loop: CASSPSRGEYEQYF. The CDR3 DNA reads TGTGCCAGCTCACCATCCAGGGGCGAATACGAGCAGTACTTC. V usage is TRBV18 and J usage is TRBJ2-7; weak D call: TRBD1 (6 bases). The V end lost 2 bases, the J end lost 4 bases, and 12 bases lay between the germline ends. CDR1 and CDR2 (germline): KGHSH, LQKENI. CDR3 length equals 14 residues.

This clone was counted a few times. This sequence joins TRBV19 and TRBJ1-5; 7 nucleotides agree with TRBD1. Trimming cost V 10 bases and J 3 bases; bases outside gene matches: 9. In germline, CDR1 is LNHDA, CDR2 SQIVND (reference sequence). CDR3 length: 14 residues. The CDR3 reads CATTEGAINQPQHF. CDR3 DNA sequence: TGTGCCACCACGGAGGGGGCGATCAATCAGCCCCAGCATTTT. Full variable domain (outside the CDR3, taken from reference TRBV19 and TRBJ1-5): DGGITQSPKYLFRKEGQNVTLSCEQNLNHDAMYWYRQDPGQGLRLIYYSQIVNDFQKGDIAEGYSVSREKKESFPLTVTSAQKNPTAFYLCATTEGAINQPQHFGDGTRLSIL.

The V and J genes are TRBV19 and TRBJ1-4; D might be TRBD1 (5 bases). Germline-derived CDR1 and CDR2 are LNHDA and SQIVND (reference sequence). The CDR3 extends over 14 amino acids. Trimming stripped 8 bases from V and 5 bases from J, with 15 bases between. The CDR3 sequence: CASHGGLKNEKLFF. DNA of the CDR3: TGTGCCAGTCATGGGGGACTTAAAAATGAAAAACTGTTTTTT.

The CDR3 DNA reads TGTGCCAGCAGTTTGGGGGGGACAGACAATGAGCAGTTCTTC. This encodes CASSLGGTDNEQFF. This rearrangement joins TRBV28 to TRBJ2-1; possibly TRBD1 or TRBD2 for D (7 bases each). CDR1 and CDR2 from the germline V gene are MDHEN and SYDVKM. CDR3 size: 14 residues. Trimming pared 3 bases from V and 5 bases from J, leaving 11 bases between.

The count of this clone is one. This chain links TRBV20-1 with TRBJ2-1, with D perhaps TRBD2 (6 bases). CDR1 and CDR2 (germline): DFQATT, SNEGSKA (reference sequence). V shed 6 bases and J shed 8 bases, with 11 bases lying between them. This CDR3 has 11 residues. Here the CDR3 reads CSAHGTYEQFF. The CDR3 DNA is TGCAGTGCCCACGGGACTTATGAGCAGTTCTTC.